Below are 2 T cell receptor beta chains sequenced from a single sample in a study of low-dose radiotherapy and immunotherapy resistance in tumors. First-strand cDNA relied on TRAV- and TRBV-specific primers spanning alpha and beta chains. TCRs underwent 15 to 20 PCR cycles of amplification with a constant-region primer and V-primer adapter. TCRdb re-called the reads with MiXCR, one entry per CDR3 protein. This repertoire shows tens of thousands of distinct CDR3 sequences, around 25% found once; its top ten account for about 6%. Regarding time point: before trial treatment. The sample in question was PBMCs, obtained before treatment. The receptor set was obtained from a male donor with prostate cancer.

This clonotype was observed many times. The chain recombines TRBV19 with TRBJ2-5, with D maybe TRBD1 (5 bases). Germline V CDR1 and CDR2: LNHDA, SQIVND (reference sequence). The CDR3 extends over 13 amino acids. CDR3 loop: CASAVGAKETQYF. CDR3 coding DNA: TGTGCGAGTGCAGTAGGGGCAAAAGAGACCCAGTACTTC.

This clonotype was found many times. This chain connects TRBV4-2 to TRBJ2-1; possibly TRBD2 for D (5 bases). Trimming removed 0 bases at V and 1 base at J, with 7 bases between. Germline V gene lookup returns CDR1 LGHNA and CDR2 YNFKEQ. The CDR3 covers 15 residues. CDR3 residues: CASSQDTGSYNEQFF. The DNA for the CDR3 is TGTGCCAGCAGCCAAGATACGGGATCCTACAATGAGCAGTTCTTC.